The rows below give T cell receptor beta chains drawn from one sample of a study of molecular identifiers for immune sequencing clone quantification. TCRdb used MiXCR to reprocess the PCR reads, holding one entry per CDR3 protein. This table has 600,000 to 650,000 distinct CDR3 sequences, just under 20% appearing once. Sequenced material: naive CD8+ T cells from blood, with Jurkat cell RNA spiked in. These TCRs come from a human donor in good health. Some libraries in this study had Jurkat cell RNA spiked in. CDR3s include the opening cysteine and the closing phenylalanine or tryptophan. A D gene is named only where the DNA matches it firmly. A row's size may be missing; if present it is once, few, many or a size class.

>TRBV19|NA|NA|TRBJ1-5
TGTGCCAGCTGTTGGCAGGGCAATCAGCCCCAGCATTTT
CASCWQGNQPQHF
>TRBV5-5|many|NA|TRBJ2-7
TGTGCCAGCAGCCCTGGGTTTATGACGGACCCGCAGTACTTC
CASSPGFMTDPQYF
>TRBV7-8|many|NA|TRBJ2-5
TGTGCCAGCAGCTTACAGGGGCCCCCCGGAAAGACCCAGTACTTC
CASSLQGPPGKTQYF
>TRBV6-5|NA|NA|TRBJ2-7
TGTGCCAGCAGTTACTCGATGGGGGGAGTCCACGAGCAGTACTTC
CASSYSMGGVHEQYF
>TRBV27|few|NA|TRBJ1-1
TGTGCCAGCAGTCCCCAGACAGCCAACACTGAAGCTTTCTTT
CASSPQTANTEAFF
>TRBV30|many|TRBD1|TRBJ2-7
TGTGCCACGGACAGGGCTAATGACGAGCAGTACTTC
CATDRANDEQYF
>TRBV4-1|NA|NA|TRBJ1-6
TGCGCCAGCAGCCTGGGACTGGGGCCTTCACCCCTCCACTTT
CASSLGLGPSPLHF
>TRBV3-1|many|NA|TRBJ1-3
TGTGCCAGCAGCCAAGATGGGCAAGGATCTGGAAACACCATATATTTT
CASSQDGQGSGNTIYF
>TRBV5-3|NA|NA|TRBJ2-3
TGTGCCAGCAGCTCGCCGCCCACACTAGATGCGCAGTATTTT
CASSSPPTLDAQYF
>TRBV4-2|NA|TRBD2|TRBJ2-5
TGTGCCAGCAGCCAAGAAATAGCGGGTCAAGAGACCCAGTACTTC
CASSQEIAGQETQYF
>TRBV5-4|few|NA|TRBJ1-1
TGTGCCAGCAGCTTGGGCCGTTGGGACACTGAAGCTTTCTTT
CASSLGRWDTEAFF
>TRBV6-2/TRBV6-3|NA|TRBD1|TRBJ1-1
TGTGCCAGCAGTTACGGGACAGCATATGGGACTGAAGCTTTCTTT
CASSYGTAYGTEAFF
>TRBV7-2|many|NA|TRBJ1-5
TGTGCCAGCAGCTTAGGGGTGGGTGGGGATCAGCCCCAGCATTTT
CASSLGVGGDQPQHF
>TRBV7-9|many|NA|TRBJ2-5
TGTGCCAGCACCCTTAGTGCTCAAGAGACCCAGTACTTC
CASTLSAQETQYF
>TRBV27|NA|NA|TRBJ2-1
TGTGCCAGCAGTTGGTCGAGCTCCTACAATGAGCAGTTCTTC
CASSWSSSYNEQFF
>TRBV5-7|many|TRBD1|TRBJ1-2
TGTGCCAGCAGCTCCTTGGGACAGGGCCTCTATGGCTACACCTTC
CASSSLGQGLYGYTF
>TRBV6-2/TRBV6-3|many|TRBD2|TRBJ2-7
TGTGCCAGCACCGGACTAGCGGGAGGTTACGAGCAGTACTTC
CASTGLAGGYEQYF
>TRBV30|many|NA|TRBJ2-7
TGTGCCTGGATCCCCCCGGACTTC
CAWIPPDF
>TRBV5-8|NA|TRBD1|TRBJ2-3
TGTGCCAGCAGCTTGGGGACAGGGTCGAGCACAGATACGCAGTATTTT
CASSLGTGSSTDTQYF
>TRBV7-2|many|NA|TRBJ2-7
TGTGCCAGCAGCTTAACGGGTCACTCCATCCCTCCCTACGAGCAGTACTTC
CASSLTGHSIPPYEQYF
>TRBV15|NA|TRBD1|TRBJ2-2
TGTGCCACCAGCAGCGGGACAGTTCTGAACGCCGGGGAGCTGTTTTTT
CATSSGTVLNAGELFF
>TRBV7-9|many|TRBD2|TRBJ2-2
TGTGCCAGCAGTTCGACTAGCGGGAGGACCGGGGAGCTGTTTTTT
CASSSTSGRTGELFF
>TRBV4-1|few|NA|TRBJ2-2
TGCGCCAGCAGCAGCCACACCCAGCTAACGAACACCGGGGAGCTGTTTTTT
CASSSHTQLTNTGELFF
>TRBV30|many|NA|TRBJ1-1
TGTGCCTGGAGTGTACTAGGGGTCACTGAAGCTTTCTTT
CAWSVLGVTEAFF
>TRBV5-1|many|NA|TRBJ2-6
TGCGCCAGCAGCCCCCTGGCGGGACGGAAAGTCTCTGGGGCCAACGTCCTGACTTTC
CASSPLAGRKVSGANVLTF
>TRBV30|many|NA|TRBJ1-1
TGTGCCTGGATCGGCCTTTACACTGAAGCTTTCTTT
CAWIGLYTEAFF
>TRBV7-2|many|NA|TRBJ1-2
TGTGCCAGCAGCAGCACGACAGCTAACTATGGCTACACCTTC
CASSSTTANYGYTF
>TRBV3-1|many|TRBD1|TRBJ2-7
TGTGCCAGCAGCCACGGACCCGGGACAGGGACCTACGAGCAGTACTTC
CASSHGPGTGTYEQYF
>TRBV2|many|NA|TRBJ2-7
TGTGCCAGCAGACCCTATGCCGGGACGGCCTACGAGCAGTACTTC
CASRPYAGTAYEQYF
>TRBV30|many|TRBD2|TRBJ2-7
TGTGCCTGTCACCTAGCGGGAATCTCCTACGAGCAGTACTTC
CACHLAGISYEQYF
>TRBV4-3|many|NA|TRBJ2-7
TGCGCCAGCAGCCAAGATGTAGGGGACGAGCAGTACTTC
CASSQDVGDEQYF
>TRBV20-1|NA|NA|TRBJ2-2
TGCAGTGCTAGGGGCCTCGAAGGTTACACCGGGGAGCTGTTTTTT
CSARGLEGYTGELFF
>TRBV9|few|NA|TRBJ2-2
TGTGCCAGCAGCGTCGGTACCACCGGGGAGCTGTTTTTT
CASSVGTTGELFF
>TRBV30|many|NA|TRBJ2-7
TGTGCCTGGAGTCAGGGGTACGAGCAGTACTTC
CAWSQGYEQYF
>TRBV4-3|NA|NA|TRBJ2-7
TGCGCCAGCAGCCAAGAAACAGGTACCTACGGGCAGTACTTC
CASSQETGTYGQYF
>TRBV4-3|many|TRBD1|TRBJ1-1
TGCGCCAGCAGCCAAGAACGACAGGGAGCAGGGACTGAAGCTTTCTTT
CASSQERQGAGTEAFF
>TRBV6-2/TRBV6-3|many|NA|TRBJ2-5
TGTGCCAGCAGCCCAACCCTGATCCCCAGAGAGACCCAGTACTTC
CASSPTLIPRETQYF